These 12 T cell receptor beta chains share one sample of origin, sequenced in a study of blood T cell repertoires in COVID-19. TCRdb's table, derived via immunoSEQ multiplex PCR, lists solely in-frame clones and lacks some. The repertoire includes 20,000 to 25,000 clones, 88% of them detected once, and approximately 21% sits in the top ten. Sequencing was performed on peripheral blood. The receptors stem from a man in his sixties or seventies in a cohort sampled during active COVID-19.

This clone was counted a few times. This chain joins TRBV2 and TRBJ1-5; D perhaps matches TRBD1 (5 bases). Deletions cut 5 bases from V and 2 bases from J, with 13 bases between. The CDR3 spans 15 residues. Germline V CDR1 and CDR2: SNHLY, FYNNEI. The DNA of the CDR3 is TGTGCCAGCAGTAAGGGGTCTCTGGGCAATCAGCCCCAGCATTTT. Translation gives CASSKGSLGNQPQHF. Based on the CDR3 plus reference TRBV2 and TRBJ1-5, the full variable domain is EPEVTQTPSHQVTQMGQEVILRCVPISNHLYFYWYRQILGQKVEFLVSFYNNEISEKSEIFDDQFSVERPDGSNFTLKIRSTKLEDSAMYFCASSKGSLGNQPQHFGDGTRLSIL.

The chain has TRBV19 and TRBJ2-7; 7 bases line up with TRBD2. V was pared by 3 bases and J by 1 base, with 6 bases of the junction left unmatched. CDR3 size: 15 residues. CDR1 is LNHDA and CDR2 is SQIVND in the germline V gene (reference sequence). For the CDR3, the DNA is TGTGCCAGTAGTATGTCCCTAGCGGTGTCCTACGAGCAGTACTTC. Protein product: CASSMSLAVSYEQYF.

This chain joins TRBV11-2 and TRBJ2-3; weak D call: TRBD2 (5 bases). Trimming left V 2 bases short and J 0 bases short, with 12 bases between. Germline assignment: CDR1 SGHAT and CDR2 FQNNGV. The CDR3 contains 16 residues. Here the CDR3 DNA reads TGTGCCAGCAGCTTAAATTCAGGCGGGAGCACAGATACGCAGTATTTT. Amino acid sequence: CASSLNSGGSTDTQYF.

This rearrangement joins TRBV24-1 to TRBJ2-3; 11 positions agree with TRBD2. CDR1 is KGHDR and CDR2 is SFDVKD in the germline V gene. With 3 bases clipped from V and 5 bases from J, the junction kept 6 bases outside the gene matches. This CDR3 has 16 amino acids. This chain's CDR3 is CATSDPSGRLLDTQYF. CDR3 bases: TGTGCCACCAGTGATCCTAGCGGGAGGTTGTTAGATACGCAGTATTTT.

The V gene is TRBV28, the J gene TRBJ1-6; 10 bases fit TRBD1. Unmatched junction bases numbered 6, after V lost 1 base and J lost 9 bases. The CDR3 sequence is 16 residues long. Per the germline V gene, CDR1 is MDHEN and CDR2 is SYDVKM. CDR3 coding DNA: TGTGCCAGCAGTTTATACGGGACAGGGGCAGGTTCACCCCTCCACTTT. Amino acids: CASSLYGTGAGSPLHF.

The V and J genes are TRBV5-6 and TRBJ2-6; unclear D gene. The germline V gene has CDR1 SGHDT and CDR2 YYEEEE. The CDR3 consists of 17 residues. Trimming removed 0 bases from V and 0 bases from J, with 10 bases in between. In DNA form, the CDR3 reads TGTGCCAGCAGCTTGGGCGGTGGTAGCTCTGGGGCCAACGTCCTGACTTTC. It encodes CASSLGGGSSGANVLTF.

The sample holds a few counts of this clone. The genes are TRBV5-4 and TRBJ2-2; TRBD2 matches at 7 bases. CDR3 length: 16 residues. CDR1 is SGHNT, CDR2 YYREEE, per germline (reference sequence). V was pared by 4 bases and J by 0 bases, with 6 bases of the junction left unmatched. CDR3 sequence: CASSLAVVANTGELFF. CDR3 nucleotides: TGTGCCAGCAGCCTAGCGGTAGTCGCGAACACCGGGGAGCTGTTTTTT.

This chain joins TRBV12-5 and TRBJ2-7; D is perhaps TRBD1 (6 bases). The V end was cut by 7 bases, the J end by 4 bases, with 11 bases between. The CDR3 totals 12 residues. The V gene's germline CDR1 is LGHNT and CDR2 FRNRAP. The CDR3 DNA is TGTGCTAGTGACGGGACAATATACGAGCAGTACTTC. Amino acid sequence: CASDGTIYEQYF.

The rearrangement links TRBV5-4 to TRBJ1-4; perhaps TRBD1 as D (5 bases). This CDR3 has 15 amino acids. Germline CDR1 is SGHNT and CDR2 is YYREEE (reference sequence). Trimming left V 7 bases short and J 0 bases short, with 13 bases between. The chain's CDR3 is CASSIDSSTNEKLFF. The CDR3 bases are TGTGCCAGCTCCATTGACAGTTCAACTAATGAAAAACTGTTTTTT. The full variable domain, completed using reference TRBV5-4 and TRBJ1-4, is ETGVTQSPTHLIKTRGQQVTLRCSSQSGHNTVSWYQQALGQGPQFIFQYYREEENGRGNFPPRFSGLQFPNYSSELNVNALELDDSALYLCASSIDSSTNEKLFFGSGTQLSVL.

This chain links TRBV28 with TRBJ2-7, with 7 bases lining up with TRBD2. V was clipped by 3 bases and J by 6 bases; unmatched bases: 14. Germline CDR1 reads MDHEN; CDR2 reads SYDVKM. The CDR3 runs 16 residues. The CDR3 nucleotides read TGTGCCAGCAGTTTTTGGGCTAGCGGTCCCTTCGGCGAGCAGTACTTC. This gives the protein CASSFWASGPFGEQYF.

V and J are TRBV19 and TRBJ1-3; D gene uncertain. V lost 5 bases and J lost 0, with 8 bases in between. CDR3 length: 14 amino acids. Germline CDR1 LNHDA, CDR2 SQIVND (reference sequence). CDR3 residues: CASSEGYSGNTIYF. The CDR3 region has the DNA TGTGCCAGTAGTGAGGGCTACTCTGGAAACACCATATATTTT.

This chain connects TRBV19 to TRBJ1-5; D not resolved. Germline V gene sequence: CDR1 LNHDA, CDR2 SQIVND (reference sequence). The CDR3 has 14 residues. V lost 6 bases to trimming and J lost 1 base, with 10 bases between them. The CDR3 sequence is CASSRLASNQPQHF. The DNA for the CDR3 is TGTGCCAGTAGCAGGCTTGCGAGCAATCAGCCCCAGCATTTT.